These T cell receptor beta chains were read from a single sample in a study of shared clonotypes between healthy human individuals. Generated by immunoSEQ multiplex PCR, the TCRdb table keeps only in-frame clones and is missing some. The table records some 2 million clones, approximately 94% of them present only once. Sequenced input: naive CD8+ T cells sorted from blood. Receptor source: a man younger than 30 in good health. The CDR3 runs from the conserved cysteine through the conserved F or W. D genes are given only for firm matches. A row's size may be missing; if present it is once, few, many or a size class.

TRBV7-2,TRBJ2-7,-,-,15,CASSLSRDATYEQYF,TGTGCCAGCAGCTTATCCCGGGACGCCACCTACGAGCAGTACTTC
TRBV10-1,TRBJ2-5,-,TRBD1,13,CASSQTGEETQYF,TGCGCCAGCAGTCAGACAGGGGAAGAGACCCAGTACTTC
TRBV5-1,TRBJ2-7,-,-,14,CASSLDGRSYEQYF,TGCGCCAGCAGCTTGGATGGCAGATCCTACGAGCAGTACTTC
TRBV18,TRBJ2-7,once,-,13,CASSPDAGYEQYF,TGTGCCAGCTCACCAGATGCTGGCTACGAGCAGTACTTC
TRBV27,TRBJ2-3,-,-,15,CASSLLTPVPDTQYF,TGTGCCAGCAGTTTATTAACACCGGTCCCAGATACGCAGTATTTT
TRBV4-2,TRBJ2-5,-,TRBD2,18,CASSQAGLAGGQQETQYF,TGTGCCAGCAGCCAAGCTGGACTAGCGGGGGGACAACAAGAGACCCAGTACTTC
TRBV10-2,TRBJ1-5,-,-,15,CASMSYEDRGGPQHF,TGCGCCAGCATGAGCTACGAGGATCGAGGGGGGCCCCAGCATTTT
TRBV7-8,TRBJ2-7,-,-,16,CASSLAEHPGSYEQYF,TGTGCCAGCAGCTTAGCGGAACATCCCGGCTCCTACGAGCAGTACTTC
TRBV7-9,TRBJ2-7,once,-,15,CASSLVGQGGYEQYF,TGTGCCAGCAGCTTAGTTGGCCAGGGTGGGTACGAGCAGTACTTC
TRBV7-9,TRBJ1-5,few,-,12,CASSSDSEPQHF,TGTGCCAGCAGCTCGGACAGCGAGCCCCAGCATTTT
TRBV18,TRBJ2-7,-,-,16,CASSPRLTELTYEQYF,TGTGCCAGCTCACCACGGCTGACAGAATTGACCTACGAGCAGTACTTC
TRBV4-1,TRBJ2-1,-,-,18,CASSQELDPVSSYNEQFF,TGCGCCAGCAGCCAAGAGTTAGACCCCGTCAGCTCCTACAATGAGCAGTTCTTC
TRBV7-9,TRBJ2-6,-,-,15,CASSLGLTGANVLTF,TGTGCCAGCAGCTTGGGGCTCACTGGGGCCAACGTCCTGACTTTC
TRBV7-9,TRBJ2-5,-,-,15,CASSQGMGETETQYF,TGTGCCAGCAGCCAAGGGATGGGGGAAACGGAGACCCAGTACTTC
TRBV2,TRBJ2-7,-,-,15,CASSEWEDSSYEQYF,TGTGCCAGCAGTGAATGGGAGGACTCCTCCTACGAGCAGTACTTC
TRBV27,TRBJ2-2,-,-,13,CASSLSGPGELFF,TGTGCCAGCAGTTTATCGGGGCCCGGGGAGCTGTTTTTT
TRBV7-6,TRBJ2-7,-,-,13,CASSLRDSYEQYF,TGTGCCAGCAGCTTAAGAGATTCCTACGAGCAGTACTTC